The 9 T cell receptor beta chains below were found in one sample sequenced in a study of blood T cell repertoires in COVID-19. Using immunoSEQ multiplex PCR, the repertoire was profiled, and TCRdb retains in-frame clones only, with some absent. There are fewer than 200,000 clones in the sample; around 85% occur only once, and less than 9% lies in the top ten. The material sequenced was peripheral blood. The source is a woman between 55 and 75 years old with acute or convalescent COVID-19.

The gene calls are TRBV19 and TRBJ2-1, with 8 bases matching TRBD1. The CDR3 is made up of 15 amino acids. Trimming removed 2 bases from V and 7 bases from J; junction bases left unmatched: 7. Germline V gene sequence: CDR1 LNHDA, CDR2 SQIVND (reference sequence). The CDR3 reads CASSIPRTGKNEQFF. CDR3 in DNA: TGTGCCAGTAGTATACCGCGGACAGGGAAAAATGAGCAGTTCTTC.

This chain links TRBV3-1 (or the pseudogene TRBV3-2) with TRBJ1-1; 9 bases fit TRBD1. The J segment lost 3 bases and the V segment lost 4 bases, leaving 6 bases of the junction unmatched. Looked up from germline, CDR1 is LGHDT and CDR2 is YNNKEL (reference sequence). This CDR3 is built from 15 residues. The CDR3 sequence: CASSRTGGTDTEAFF. CDR3 coding DNA: TGTGCCAGCAGCCGAACAGGGGGCACAGACACTGAAGCTTTCTTT.

The V call is TRBV11-3, the J call TRBJ2-2, with D possibly being TRBD2 (6 bases). The CDR3 sequence is 18 residues long. From germline, CDR1 is SGHNT and CDR2 YENEEA. Trimming took 7 bases from V and 5 from J, leaving 26 bases between them. The CDR3 DNA sequence: TGTGCCAGCACCTTTGCTCTGGGAGGTTTTGGGAAAACCGGGGAGCTGTTTTTT. Its protein product is CASTFALGGFGKTGELFF.

For this clone: Other DNA sequences within the sample encode an identical CDR3. The CDR3 DNA follows: TGTGCCAGCAGCGTAGCTCAGGGGAACTATGGCTACACCTTC. Protein: CASSVAQGNYGYTF. V usage is TRBV9 and J usage is TRBJ1-2, with D possibly being TRBD1 (6 bases). The CDR3 contains 14 residues. Germline V gene data show CDR1 as SGDLS and CDR2 as YYNGEE. With 0 bases removed from V and 2 bases from J, the gap between germline ends came to 8 bases.

The chain recombines TRBV9 with TRBJ1-1; D possibly corresponds to TRBD1 (6 bases). The CDR3 covers 19 residues. CDR1 is SGDLS and CDR2 is YYNGEE in the germline V gene. The ends were cut back, 3 bases at V and 0 bases at J, with 24 bases in the middle. The CDR3 DNA sequence: TGTGCCAGCAGCGCCTACTCTTCCAGACAGGCGGGGGTGAACACTGAAGCTTTCTTT. Encoded protein: CASSAYSSRQAGVNTEAFF.

V usage is TRBV5-3 and J usage is TRBJ1-5, with 7 bases identical to TRBD1. TRBV5-3 qualifies as an ORF whose function is uncertain. The CDR3 extends over 13 amino acids. The junction had 5 bases not matched to a gene; V was cut back by 8 bases and J by 3 bases. CDR3 nucleotides: TGTGCCAGGGACAGGCTTGTCAATCAGCCCCAGCATTTT. Protein: CARDRLVNQPQHF.

The chain employs TRBV28 and TRBJ2-5; possible D gene TRBD1, 5 bases. V dropped 0 bases and J dropped 5 bases, with 10 bases sitting between them. This CDR3 is built from 14 residues. Germline V gene lookup returns CDR1 MDHEN and CDR2 SYDVKM. CDR3 sequence: CASSLWQGRETQYF. The CDR3 bases are TGTGCCAGCAGTTTATGGCAGGGCCGTGAGACCCAGTACTTC.

The chain combines TRBV28 with TRBJ1-6; 8 nucleotides agree with TRBD1. The trim removed 3 bases at V and 6 bases at J, leaving 4 bases unmatched. Germline V gives CDR1 MDHEN, CDR2 SYDVKM. The CDR3 is made up of 15 amino acids. DNA for the CDR3: TGTGCCAGCAGTTTCGGACAGGGACTTAATTCACCCCTCCACTTT. Amino acids: CASSFGQGLNSPLHF.

The chain combines TRBV12-3 or TRBV12-4 with TRBJ1-6; the D gene is possibly TRBD1 (5 bases). V lost 6 bases, J lost 14 bases, and 17 bases lay in between. The CDR3 has 13 amino acids. This CDR3 is CASSPGGPKTLHF. In DNA, the CDR3 is TGTGCCAGCAGCCCGGGGGGTCCGAAAACCCTCCACTTT.